The clone carrying this TCR beta chain showed up just a few times. Multiplex PCR amplified the TCR beta CDR3 region. Its first round ran for around 10 cycles with 32 V and 13 J primers. TCRdb reprocessed the multiplex PCR reads via MiXCR and lists one record per CDR3 protein. Among 9,500 to 12,000 distinct CDR3 sequences listed, under 25% were seen once. At about 600 ng per sample, bulk tumor genomic DNA provided the template. While surgery was under way, several biopsies spaced far apart were taken per primary tumor. Those enrolled were patients newly diagnosed with untreated non-small cell lung cancer and undergoing curative surgery. This entry is derived from a study of immune heterogeneity within non-small cell lung tumors. Germline values: CDR1 SGDLS, CDR2 YYNGEE. The CDR3 extends over 16 amino acids. V was pared by 4 bases and J by 5 bases, with 18 bases between.

This clonotype originated in a man between 60 and 75 years old with non-small cell lung cancer. The gene calls are TRBV9 and TRBJ2-2; D is perhaps TRBD1 (5 bases). The sample was lung tumor tissue. Written as DNA, the CDR3 is TGTGCCAGCAGCTTCAGACAGCCCTTATGGACCGGGGAGCTGTTTTTT. Protein product: CASSFRQPLWTGELFF.